The T cell receptor beta chain under discussion was sequenced for a study of CD8+ T cells in alopecia areata. Following RNA extraction, reverse transcription yielded cDNA that acted as the sequencing template. TCRdb's copy holds only in-frame clones and misses some; the assay was immunoSEQ multiplex PCR. Of around 110,000 clones in the sample, roughly three fifths were seen once. Between the trimmed V and J ends, which lost 9 bases and 4 bases, there was a span of 10 bases. The CDR3 is 12 amino acids. In germline, CDR1 is LNHDA, CDR2 SQIVND (reference sequence). Regarding treatment: oral pan-JAK inhibitor, 5-10 mg twice daily. A FACSAria was used to sort CD4+ and CD8+ T cells. These cells came from PBMCs.

The source was CD8+ T cells sorted from blood, collected at week 24, from a patient treated with tofacitinib. The source of this sequence is a human donor with alopecia areata. The chain recombines TRBV19 with TRBJ2-1; the D call may be TRBD1 or TRBD2 (5 bases each). DNA for the CDR3: TGTGCCAGCAGGGACCGGTACAATGAGCAGTTCTTC. Its translation is CASRDRYNEQFF. The full variable domain, rest sourced from reference TRBV19 and TRBJ2-1, is DGGITQSPKYLFRKEGQNVTLSCEQNLNHDAMYWYRQDPGQGLRLIYYSQIVNDFQKGDIAEGYSVSREKKESFPLTVTSAQKNPTAFYLCASRDRYNEQFFGPGTRLTVL.